This T cell receptor beta chain emerged from a study of metastatic and nonmetastatic thyroid tumors (dated by TCRdb to 2020 to 2022). Some background on the complete study: Repertoires were compared across peripheral blood and tumor or nodule tissue samples from malignant and benign thyroid patients.

Libraries came from PCR. TCRdb shows the sequencer as Illumina HiSeq 4000. High-throughput sequencing was used to profile the TCR beta-chain CDR3 region of each patient. The authors processed their data as follows. Drawing on CDR3 differences between clinicopathological groups, the researchers built a classifier meant to tell apart patients with distant-metastatic papillary thyroid cancer. The Shannon index was used to assess repertoire diversity, and the Morisita-Horn index was used to assess tumor-blood repertoire similarity. TCRdb ran its own pipeline on the public reads, namely fastp trimming at Q25 and MiXCR clone calling, and kept in-frame beta chains. None of the V and J calls come from the authors' own analysis; TCRdb made them. In this sample the table shows 30,000 to 40,000 clones, around 33% of which occur a single time. More than 15% of the sample is held by the ten biggest clonotypes.

Taken from cysteine to phenylalanine, the CDR3 has 13 residues. Solely the CDR3 DNA is kept, with 39 bases framed from the first base. After removal of 4 bases from V and 8 bases from J, the junction retains 3 bases not matched to a gene. From the germline V gene, CDR1 is MNHNS and CDR2 is SASEGT. Before undergoing thyroid surgery, none of the patients had been given any kind of treatment. Using T-cell receptor beta sequencing, the researchers looked back retrospectively at clinical samples from patients, gathered between about 2011 and 2019. Study-wide conclusions, independent of this receptor: In both blood and tumor samples, malignant tumors were reported to have significantly higher TCR beta diversity than benign nodules.

This clone has more than one count but fewer than ten. Its antigen is unknown. There are no base qualities to consult, and no much larger clone falls within one base. The TCR originated in a female donor with papillary thyroid cancer or a benign thyroid nodule (not recorded which). Some clones in this sample may be carry-over from other donors' samples. The V and J genes are TRBV6-1 and TRBJ2-1, with 9 bases aligning to TRBD2. The specimen sequenced was tumor tissue. The nucleotide sequence is given as TGTGCCAGCAGTGCTCTAGCGGGATATGAGCAGTTCTTC. This sequence encodes CASSALAGYEQFF.